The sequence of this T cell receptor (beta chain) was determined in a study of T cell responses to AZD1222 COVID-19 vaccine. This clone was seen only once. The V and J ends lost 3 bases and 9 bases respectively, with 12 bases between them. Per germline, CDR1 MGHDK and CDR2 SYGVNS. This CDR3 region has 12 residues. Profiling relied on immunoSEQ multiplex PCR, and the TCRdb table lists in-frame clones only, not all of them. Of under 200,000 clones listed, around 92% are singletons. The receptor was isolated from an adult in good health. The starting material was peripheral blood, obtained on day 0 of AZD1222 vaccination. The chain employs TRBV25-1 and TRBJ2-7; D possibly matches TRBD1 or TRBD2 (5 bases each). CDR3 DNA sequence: TGTGCCAGCAGTGAGGGGCAGGGACGGCAGTACTTC. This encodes CASSEGQGRQYF.